These 9 T cell receptor beta chains came from one sample sequenced in a study of OX40 agonist ivuxolimab in advanced cancers. The table came from immunoSEQ multiplex PCR; TCRdb's copy has only in-frame clones and leaves some out. In the table there are roughly 92,000 clones, around 88% of which are singletons. The sequences come from CD4+ or CD8+ T cells sorted from blood, collected in a trial of the OX40 agonist ivuxolimab. The receptors were sampled from an adult with an advanced solid tumor such as melanoma, head and neck, liver or kidney cancer.

This clone appeared once. CDR3 loop: CASWWQGNNEQYF. The CDR3 nucleotides are TGTGCCAGCTGGTGGCAGGGTAACAACGAGCAGTACTTC. This chain connects TRBV6-1 to TRBJ2-7; TRBD1 might be the D (5 bases). The length of the CDR3 is 13 residues. Germline V gene data show CDR1 as MNHNS and CDR2 as SASEGT. With 8 bases removed from V and 5 bases from J, the gap between germline ends came to 16 bases.

The V gene is TRBV5-1, the J gene TRBJ2-3, with D perhaps assigned TRBD1 or TRBD2 (6 bases each). Germline V gives CDR1 SGHRS, CDR2 YFSETQ. Between the trimmed V and J ends, which lost 2 bases and 2 bases, there was a span of 12 bases. This CDR3 comprises 15 residues. The CDR3 sequence: CASSLGGPNTDTQYF. The CDR3 region has the DNA TGCGCCAGCAGCTTAGGGGGGCCTAACACAGATACGCAGTATTTT. The complete variable domain, with remaining parts taken from reference TRBV5-1 and TRBJ2-3, reads KAGVTQTPRYLIKTRGQQVTLSCSPISGHRSVSWYQQTPGQGLQFLFEYFSETQRNKGNFPGRFSGRQFSNSRSEMNVSTLELGDSALYLCASSLGGPNTDTQYFGPGTRLTVL.

V is TRBV19 and J is TRBJ2-1; 7 bases are shared with TRBD1. V shed 10 bases, J shed 5 bases, and the junction held 8 bases outside the gene matches. CDR1 LNHDA and CDR2 SQIVND come from the germline V gene (reference sequence). This CDR3 spans 13 amino acids. The CDR3 coding sequence is TGTGCCACTAGCAGGGGGACAAACAATGAGCAGTTCTTC. Translation gives CATSRGTNNEQFF.

V and J are TRBV29-1 and TRBJ1-1; no firm D call. This CDR3 has 13 residues. Trimming took off 5 bases at V and 3 bases at J, with 13 bases between the two ends. Germline assignment: CDR1 SQVTM and CDR2 ANQGSEA. The CDR3 region is CSVTTAFYTEAFF. In DNA, the CDR3 is TGCAGCGTTACTACAGCCTTTTACACTGAAGCTTTCTTT.

The chain is built from TRBV9 and TRBJ2-5; 8 nucleotides align to TRBD2. CDR3 size: 16 residues. Germline lookup yields CDR1 SGDLS and CDR2 YYNGEE. The junction had 9 bases not matched to a gene; V was cut back by 0 bases and J by 5 bases. CDR3 DNA sequence: TGTGCCAGCAGCGTAGCTCCAGCGGGAGCGGTTGAGACCCAGTACTTC. Translation gives CASSVAPAGAVETQYF. The variable domain in full, with the rest retrieved from reference TRBV9 and TRBJ2-5, is DSGVTQTPKHLITATGQRVTLRCSPRSGDLSVYWYQQSLDQGLQFLIQYYNGEERAKGNILERFSAQQFPDLHSELNLSSLELGDSALYFCASSVAPAGAVETQYFGPGTRLLVL.

V is TRBV5-1 and J is TRBJ2-3; 7 bases fit TRBD2. Trimming cost V 6 bases and J 1 base; bases outside gene matches: 11. The length of the CDR3 is 16 residues. CDR1 SGHRS and CDR2 YFSETQ come from the germline V gene. Here the CDR3 reads CASTLAGGRGTDTQYF. CDR3 in DNA: TGCGCCAGCACCCTCGCTGGGGGGAGGGGCACAGATACGCAGTATTTT.

This chain joins TRBV7-2 and TRBJ1-1; possible D gene TRBD1, 6 bases. V lost 5 bases and J 3 bases, leaving 16 bases between the germline ends. CDR1 and CDR2 from the germline V gene are SGHTA and FQGNSA. The CDR3 loop spans 15 amino acids. In DNA, the CDR3 is TGTGCCAGCAGCCCGCACGGGGGCGGGGACACTGAAGCTTTCTTT. It codes for CASSPHGGGDTEAFF.

V gene TRBV7-2 combines with J gene TRBJ1-5, with D unclear. Trimming removed 5 bases from V and 8 bases from J, with 10 bases in between. The CDR3 contains 12 residues. Germline assignment: CDR1 SGHTA and CDR2 FQGNSA. The CDR3 nucleotides read TGTGCCAGCAGCGGTACAAAAGAGCCCCAGCATTTT. The encoded protein is CASSGTKEPQHF.

The V call is TRBV19, the J call TRBJ2-1; 8 bases align to TRBD1. Trimming cost V 6 bases and J 13 bases; bases outside gene matches: 11. This CDR3 is 13 amino acids long. The germline V gene encodes CDR1 LNHDA and CDR2 SQIVND (reference sequence). The DNA of the CDR3 is TGTGCCAGTAGCCCACGGGACAGGCGTTCTCAGTTCTTC. Protein sequence: CASSPRDRRSQFF.